This T cell receptor beta chain is from a study of blood T cells in healthy people across ages. Study overall: Per two T cells, template switching captured roughly one barcoded beta molecule.

Each donor was a healthy Caucasian individual from Russia, aged about 6 to 90. A sample-barcoded 5' primer and a J-beta primer mix were used in a second PCR of roughly 7 to 11 cycles. Each cDNA molecule was tagged by a template-switch adaptor that had 12 random nucleotides. TCRdb reprocessed the 5' RACE reads via MiXCR and lists one record per CDR3 protein. The table includes about 1.8 million distinct CDR3 sequences, less than 50% detected once. The junction had 6 bases not matched to a gene; V was cut back by 2 bases and J by 3 bases. The germline gives CDR1 SNHLY, CDR2 FYNNEI. CDR3 length: 16 residues.

Sequenced: blood. This receptor was identified in a woman aged 40 to 50 in good health. V is TRBV2 and J is TRBJ2-3; 9 bases align to TRBD2. In DNA form, the CDR3 reads TGTGCCAGCAGTGAATATAGCGGGGGCCTAACAGATACGCAGTATTTT. This sequence encodes CASSEYSGGLTDTQYF.